This is a list of T cell receptor beta chains from one sample in a study of T cells in Graves' hyperthyroidism and ophthalmopathy. One entry per CDR3 protein, called by TCRdb with MiXCR from the multiplex PCR reads. The sample consists of 700,000 or so distinct CDR3 sequences, 15% to 20% of them appearing once. Sequencing was performed on blood. Receptor source: a man between 18 and 35 years old with Graves' hyperthyroidism. Both conserved end residues are part of each CDR3. D genes are given only for firm matches. Not every row has a clone size; where given, it reads once, few, many or a size class.

abundance | j_gene | d_gene | v_gene | CDR3aa | CDR3nt
many | TRBJ1-5 | TRBD1 | TRBV28 | CASSFQGQGVQPQHF | TGTGCCAGCAGTTTCCAAGGACAGGGTGTTCAGCCCCAGCATTTT
NA | TRBJ2-2 | TRBD1 | TRBV30 | CAGTGTGGYTGELFF | TGTGCCGGTACCGGGACAGGGGGCTACACCGGGGAGCTGTTTTTT
NA | TRBJ2-1 | NA | TRBV2 | CASSLEGQTYNEQFF | TGTGCCAGCAGCTTAGAAGGACAGACCTACAATGAGCAGTTCTTC
many | TRBJ1-1 | NA | TRBV30 | CACHVAGAEAFF | TGTGCCTGCCATGTGGCGGGGGCTGAAGCTTTCTTT
many | TRBJ2-3 | TRBD2 | TRBV11-3 | CASSPTSGHETDTQYF | TGTGCCAGCAGCCCTACTAGCGGCCATGAAACAGATACGCAGTATTTT
NA | TRBJ2-1 | NA | TRBV6-2/TRBV6-3 | CASSSWGPIYNEQFF | TGTGCCAGCAGTAGTTGGGGACCCATATACAATGAGCAGTTCTTC
NA | TRBJ1-2 | NA | TRBV29-1 | CSVDREDGYTF | TGCAGCGTTGACCGGGAGGATGGCTACACCTTC
many | TRBJ2-1 | TRBD1 | TRBV28 | CASSPQGDADNEQFF | TGTGCCAGCAGTCCTCAGGGGGACGCGGACAATGAGCAGTTCTTC
many | TRBJ2-5 | TRBD1 | TRBV6-1 | CASSPGQGRETQYF | TGTGCCAGCAGTCCGGGACAGGGGAGAGAGACCCAGTACTTC
many | TRBJ2-1 | TRBD2 | TRBV5-5 | CASSLMTSGSNEQFF | TGTGCCAGCAGCTTGATGACTAGCGGGAGCAATGAGCAGTTCTTC
many | TRBJ2-5 | NA | TRBV3-1 | CASSVTGWGQETQYF | TGTGCCAGCAGCGTTACAGGATGGGGACAAGAGACCCAGTACTTC
few | TRBJ2-5 | NA | TRBV20-1 | CSARDPRIQETQYF | TGCAGTGCTAGAGATCCCCGGATTCAAGAGACCCAGTACTTC
many | TRBJ2-3 | TRBD2 | TRBV30 | CAWSDYRGSGTDTQYF | TGTGCCTGGAGCGACTATCGCGGGAGTGGCACAGATACGCAGTATTTT
NA | TRBJ1-6 | NA | TRBV5-1 | CASSLEYPPLHF | TGCGCCAGCAGCTTGGAATATCCACCCCTCCACTTT
NA | TRBJ2-6 | NA | TRBV9 | CASSPSGVSGANVLTF | TGTGCCAGCAGCCCTTCTGGGGTCTCTGGGGCCAACGTCCTGACTTTC
NA | TRBJ2-6 | TRBD1 | TRBV28 | CASSFDRGPFSGANVLTF | TGTGCCAGCAGTTTTGACAGGGGCCCCTTCTCGGGGGCCAACGTCCTGACTTTC
few | TRBJ2-1 | TRBD2 | TRBV11-3 | CASSASGLDHNEQFF | TGTGCCAGCAGCGCGTCTGGACTAGACCACAATGAGCAGTTCTTC
many | TRBJ1-2 | NA | TRBV2 | CASSEQSVPNYGYTF | TGTGCCAGCAGTGAACAGTCAGTGCCTAACTATGGCTACACCTTC
many | TRBJ2-5 | TRBD2 | TRBV20-1 | CSAGTNSGGEYF | TGCAGTGCTGGGACGAACAGCGGGGGGGAGTACTTC
few | TRBJ2-1 | NA | TRBV28 | CASGPAGSYNEQFF | TGTGCCAGCGGGCCCGCGGGCTCCTACAATGAGCAGTTCTTC
few | TRBJ2-1 | NA | TRBV3-1 | CASTLTGDEQFF | TGTGCCAGCACCCTGACTGGGGATGAGCAGTTCTTC
few | TRBJ1-5 | NA | TRBV28 | CASTPVLYQPQHF | TGTGCCAGCACCCCTGTCCTGTATCAGCCCCAGCATTTT
few | TRBJ1-5 | NA | TRBV20-1 | CSAREADEPQHF | TGCAGTGCTAGAGAGGCGGACGAGCCCCAGCATTTT
NA | TRBJ2-3 | TRBD2 | TRBV10-3 | CAISESSGASTDTQYF | TGTGCCATCAGTGAGTCTAGCGGGGCAAGCACAGATACGCAGTATTTT
many | TRBJ1-6 | NA | TRBV18 | CASSPGQNYNSPLHF | TGTGCCAGCTCACCTGGACAGAACTATAATTCACCCCTCCACTTT
many | TRBJ1-2 | NA | TRBV20-1 | CSASNRVNYGYTF | TGCAGTGCCTCCAACAGGGTTAACTATGGCTACACCTTC
NA | TRBJ2-6 | TRBD2 | TRBV20-1 | CSARGLFGTPGGSGANVLTF | TGCAGTGCTAGAGGTCTCTTTGGGACTCCGGGGGGCTCTGGGGCCAACGTCCTGACTTTC
NA | TRBJ2-1 | TRBD1 | TRBV27 | CATQGRTGQWNEQFF | TGTGCCACCCAGGGGAGGACAGGGCAATGGAATGAGCAGTTCTTC
few | TRBJ2-2 | TRBD2 | TRBV5-1 | CASSFHTGTRSAGELFF | TGCGCCAGCAGCTTCCACACTGGGACTAGGTCGGCCGGGGAGCTGTTTTTT
NA | TRBJ2-7 | NA | TRBV6-2/TRBV6-3 | CASSDDGRGRYEQYF | TGTGCCAGCAGCGACGATGGCAGGGGAAGGTACGAGCAGTACTTC
many | TRBJ2-1 | TRBD1 | TRBV12-3/TRBV12-4 | CASSLRGTGGQFF | TGTGCCAGCAGTTTACGAGGGACAGGGGGGCAGTTCTTC
NA | TRBJ2-5 | NA | TRBV5-1 | CASSPGRQRETQYF | TGCGCCAGCAGCCCGGGTCGTCAAAGGGAGACCCAGTACTTC
NA | TRBJ2-2 | NA | TRBV9 | CASSPGRNGELFF | TGTGCCAGCAGCCCAGGTCGGAACGGGGAGCTGTTTTTT
few | TRBJ1-6 | NA | TRBV5-1 | CASSLRSIPSPLHF | TGCGCCAGCAGCTTGAGGAGTATACCCTCACCCCTCCACTTT
NA | TRBJ2-1 | TRBD1 | TRBV20-1 | CSAISGTGVVNEQFF | TGCAGTGCTATCTCCGGGACAGGGGTAGTAAATGAGCAGTTCTTC
NA | TRBJ1-1 | NA | TRBV20-1 | CSARVGTTEAFF | TGCAGTGCTAGAGTAGGAACAACCGAAGCTTTCTTT
NA | TRBJ2-2 | NA | TRBV7-9 | CASSSPVGVVGELFF | TGTGCCAGCAGCTCCCCCGTGGGAGTGGTCGGGGAGCTGTTTTTT
once | TRBJ2-1 | TRBD1 | TRBV4-1 | CASSTMRQGLRNEQFF | TGCGCCAGCAGCACAATGAGACAGGGGCTTAGGAATGAGCAGTTCTTC
NA | TRBJ2-7 | NA | TRBV28 | CASSLLSRGTYEQYF | TGTGCCAGCAGTTTATTGAGCAGGGGAACCTACGAGCAGTACTTC
many | TRBJ2-5 | NA | TRBV2 | CASSDVNREGTQYF | TGTGCCAGCAGTGACGTAAACAGGGAGGGGACCCAGTACTTC